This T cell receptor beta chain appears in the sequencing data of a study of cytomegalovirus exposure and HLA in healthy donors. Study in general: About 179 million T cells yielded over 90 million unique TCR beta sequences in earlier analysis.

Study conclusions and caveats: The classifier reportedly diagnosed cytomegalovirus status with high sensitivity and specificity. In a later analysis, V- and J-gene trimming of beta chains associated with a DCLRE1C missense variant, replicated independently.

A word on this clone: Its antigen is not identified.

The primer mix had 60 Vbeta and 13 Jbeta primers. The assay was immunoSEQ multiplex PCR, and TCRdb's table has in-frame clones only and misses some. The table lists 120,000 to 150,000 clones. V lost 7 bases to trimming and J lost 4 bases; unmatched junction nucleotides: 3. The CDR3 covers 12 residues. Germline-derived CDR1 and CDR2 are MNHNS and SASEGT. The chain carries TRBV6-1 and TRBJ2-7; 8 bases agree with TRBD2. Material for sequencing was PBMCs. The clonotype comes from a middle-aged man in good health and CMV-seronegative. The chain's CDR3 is CASIKREYEQYF. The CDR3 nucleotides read TGTGCCAGCATCAAGCGGGAGTACGAGCAGTACTTC.